One T cell receptor (beta chain) is described in this entry. Its antigen is not identified. The data stem from a study of T cells in localized non-small cell lung cancer. V was shortened by 0 bases and J by 2 bases, with 6 bases between the two germline ends. The CDR3 consists of 13 residues. Germline V gene sequence: CDR1 SGHNT, CDR2 YYREEE (reference sequence). Using immunoSEQ multiplex PCR, the repertoire was profiled, and TCRdb retains in-frame clones only, with some absent. The data contain approximately 70,000 clones, 80% to 90% of them singletons. Broader study findings: Sequencing was restricted to one tumor region; therefore, heterogeneity remains possible. Uninvolved adjacent lung showed the highest T cell clonality, exceeding tumor. Longer overall survival was associated with a higher density of T cells in the blood.

The sample was PBMCs, taken before any cancer treatment. The gene calls are TRBV5-4 and TRBJ2-7, with D tentatively TRBD1 (6 bases). This clonotype was obtained from a man aged 35 to 69 with stage II lung adenocarcinoma. CDR3 in DNA: TGTGCCAGCAGCTTGGACAGGGCCTACGAGCAGTACTTC. Translating gives CASSLDRAYEQYF.